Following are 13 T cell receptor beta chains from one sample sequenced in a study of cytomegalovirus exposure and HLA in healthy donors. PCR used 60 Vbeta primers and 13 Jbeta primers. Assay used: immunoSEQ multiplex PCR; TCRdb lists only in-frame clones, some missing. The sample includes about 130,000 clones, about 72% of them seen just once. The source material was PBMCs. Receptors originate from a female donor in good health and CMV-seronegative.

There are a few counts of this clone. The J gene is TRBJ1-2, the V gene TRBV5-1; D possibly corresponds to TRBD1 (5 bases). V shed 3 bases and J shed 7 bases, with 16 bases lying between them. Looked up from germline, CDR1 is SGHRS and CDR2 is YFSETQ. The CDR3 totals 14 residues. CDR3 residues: CASSSDGGTVGYTF. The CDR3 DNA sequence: TGCGCCAGCAGCTCGGACGGGGGGACGGTTGGCTACACCTTC. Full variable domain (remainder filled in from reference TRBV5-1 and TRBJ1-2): KAGVTQTPRYLIKTRGQQVTLSCSPISGHRSVSWYQQTPGQGLQFLFEYFSETQRNKGNFPGRFSGRQFSNSRSEMNVSTLELGDSALYLCASSSDGGTVGYTFGSGTRLTVV.

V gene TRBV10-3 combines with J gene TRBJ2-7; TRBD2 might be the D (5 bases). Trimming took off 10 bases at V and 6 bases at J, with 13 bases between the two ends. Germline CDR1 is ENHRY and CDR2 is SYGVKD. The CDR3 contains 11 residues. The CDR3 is CASGSTPEQYF. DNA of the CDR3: TGTGCCAGCGGGTCGACCCCCGAGCAGTACTTC.

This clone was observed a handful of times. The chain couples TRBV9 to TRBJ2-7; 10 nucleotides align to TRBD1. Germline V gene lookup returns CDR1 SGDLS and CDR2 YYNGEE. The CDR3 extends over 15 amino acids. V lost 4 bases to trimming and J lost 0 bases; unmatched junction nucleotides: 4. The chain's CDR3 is CASSPRDRGSYEQYF. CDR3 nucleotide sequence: TGTGCCAGCAGCCCCCGGGACAGGGGCTCCTACGAGCAGTACTTC.

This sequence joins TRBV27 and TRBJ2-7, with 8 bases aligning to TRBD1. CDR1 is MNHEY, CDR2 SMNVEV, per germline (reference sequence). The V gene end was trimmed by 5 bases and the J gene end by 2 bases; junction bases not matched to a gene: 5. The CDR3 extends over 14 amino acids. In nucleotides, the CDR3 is TGTGCCAGCAGTCCGGACAGGGATCCCTACGAGCAGTACTTC. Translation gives CASSPDRDPYEQYF.

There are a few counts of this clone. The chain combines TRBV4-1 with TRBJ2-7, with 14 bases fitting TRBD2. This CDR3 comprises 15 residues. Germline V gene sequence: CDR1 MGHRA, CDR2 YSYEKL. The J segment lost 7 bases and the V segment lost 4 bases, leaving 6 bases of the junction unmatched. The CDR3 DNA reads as TGCGCCAGCAGCCGGGGGACTAGCGGGAGTCGGGAGCAGTACTTC. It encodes CASSRGTSGSREQYF.

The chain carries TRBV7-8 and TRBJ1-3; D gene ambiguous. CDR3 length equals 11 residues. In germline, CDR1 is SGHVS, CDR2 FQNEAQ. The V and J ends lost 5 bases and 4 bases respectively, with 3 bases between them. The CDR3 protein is CASSPGNTIYF. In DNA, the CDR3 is TGTGCCAGCAGCCCAGGAAACACCATATATTTT.

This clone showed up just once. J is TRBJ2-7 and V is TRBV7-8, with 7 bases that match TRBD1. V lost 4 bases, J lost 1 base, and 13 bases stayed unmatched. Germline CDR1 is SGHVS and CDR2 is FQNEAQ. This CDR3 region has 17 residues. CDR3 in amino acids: CASSSSTSRDSSYEQYF. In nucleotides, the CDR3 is TGTGCCAGCAGCTCCAGCACGAGCCGGGACAGTTCCTACGAGCAGTACTTC.

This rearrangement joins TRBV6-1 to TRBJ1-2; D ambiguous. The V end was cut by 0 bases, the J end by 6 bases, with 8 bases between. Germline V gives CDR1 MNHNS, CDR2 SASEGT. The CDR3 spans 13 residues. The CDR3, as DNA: TGTGCCAGCAGTGAAGCGGGCGACGATGGCTACACCTTC. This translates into CASSEAGDDGYTF.

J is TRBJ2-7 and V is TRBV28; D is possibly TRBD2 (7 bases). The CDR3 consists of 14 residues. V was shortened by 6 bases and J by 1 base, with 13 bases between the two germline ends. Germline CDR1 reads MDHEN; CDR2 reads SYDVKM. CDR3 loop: CASRKGEGSYEQYF. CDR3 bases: TGTGCCAGCAGGAAGGGGGAGGGTTCCTACGAGCAGTACTTC.

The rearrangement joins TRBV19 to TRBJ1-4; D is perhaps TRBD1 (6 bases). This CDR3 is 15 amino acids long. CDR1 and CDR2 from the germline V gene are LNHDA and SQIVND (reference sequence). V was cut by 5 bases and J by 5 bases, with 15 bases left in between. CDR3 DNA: TGTGCCAGTAGTTCTGCGGACAGCGAAAATGAAAAACTGTTTTTT. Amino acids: CASSSADSENEKLFF.

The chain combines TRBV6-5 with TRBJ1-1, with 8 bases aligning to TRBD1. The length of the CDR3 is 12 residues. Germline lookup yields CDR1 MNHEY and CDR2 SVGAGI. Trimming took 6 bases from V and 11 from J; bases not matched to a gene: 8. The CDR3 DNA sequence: TGTGCCAGCAGCCCGGACAGGGCGATGGCTTTCTTT. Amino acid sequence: CASSPDRAMAFF.

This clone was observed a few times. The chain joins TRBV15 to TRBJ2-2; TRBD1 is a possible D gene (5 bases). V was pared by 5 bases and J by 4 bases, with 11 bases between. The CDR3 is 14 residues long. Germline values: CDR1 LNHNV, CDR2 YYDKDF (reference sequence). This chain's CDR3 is CATSFDSFTGELFF. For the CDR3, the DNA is TGTGCCACCAGCTTCGACAGTTTCACCGGGGAGCTGTTTTTT.

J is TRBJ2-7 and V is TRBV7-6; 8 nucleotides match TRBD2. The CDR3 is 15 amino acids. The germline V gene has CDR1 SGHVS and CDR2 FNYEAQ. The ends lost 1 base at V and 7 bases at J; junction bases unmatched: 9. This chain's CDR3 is CASSLESGGAGEQYF. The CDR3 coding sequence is TGTGCCAGCAGCTTAGAGTCCGGGGGGGCTGGGGAGCAGTACTTC.